This T cell receptor beta chain was sequenced for a study of cytomegalovirus exposure and HLA in healthy donors. Turning to the study itself: Early release data held approximately 81 million unique TCRs from HLA-typed donors.

As for this clone: Its antigen is unknown. The junction departs from the called germline gene at one end, perhaps through a read error.

Study-wide points: In an earlier analysis, about 87% or about 30%: the productive usage of most TCR beta V segments. For most subjects, TCR beta sequences were reported to predict HLA-A and HLA-B alleles with accuracy. Later examination showed HLA-associated TCR beta chains had greater clonal expansion than equally common others.

This CDR3 has 13 amino acids. Germline CDR1 reads SGHKS; CDR2 reads YYEKEE (reference sequence). With 60 Vbeta and 13 Jbeta primers, the PCR was carried out. The repertoire was sequenced with immunoSEQ multiplex PCR; TCRdb's copy has only in-frame clones and lacks some. The sample has about 230,000 clones, just under 80% seen once; the top ten hold about 0.5%. The chain joins TRBV5-5 to TRBJ2-7; 10 positions match TRBD1. Specimen: PBMCs. The sequence was obtained from a boy between 10 and 17 years old in good health and CMV-seronegative. The CDR3 nucleotides read TGTGCCAGCAGCTTGGAGGGGACAGGGGCCTTCACCTTC. Encoded protein: CASSLEGTGAFTF.